These T cell receptor beta chains were read from a single sample in a study of OX40 agonist ivuxolimab in advanced cancers. TCRdb keeps only in-frame clones here, not all; method: immunoSEQ multiplex PCR. The sample carries about 98,000 clones, approximately 86% recorded once. The sample in question was CD4+ or CD8+ T cells sorted from blood, obtained in a trial of the OX40 agonist ivuxolimab. These receptors were collected from an adult with an advanced solid tumor such as melanoma, head and neck, liver or kidney cancer. Each CDR3 is given with its conserved first and last residue. Each record gives: J gene, clone size, V gene, CDR3 protein. Some rows have no size entry. The others give once, few or many, or a class for an expanded clone.

>TRBJ2-1|.|TRBV11-2
CASSHETGNEQFF
>TRBJ2-3|.|TRBV4-2
CASSQEALAGDTQYF
>TRBJ1-1|.|TRBV9
CASSVGETPNTEAFF
>TRBJ2-3|.|TRBV6-6
CASSSGASTDTQYF
>TRBJ1-4|.|TRBV27
CASRGLAGALVTNEKLFF
>TRBJ2-2|.|TRBV7-2
CASSPESGTGELFF
>TRBJ2-3|.|TRBV2
CATGGSISTDTQYF
>TRBJ1-5|.|TRBV27
CASSDRARNQPQHF
>TRBJ2-1|once|TRBV6-6
CASRSGQGRLNEQFF
>TRBJ2-3|.|TRBV6-5
CASRGDPTDTQYF
>TRBJ1-1|.|TRBV19
CASSIKGGLVAFF
>TRBJ2-6|.|TRBV7-9
CAFISGANVLTF
>TRBJ2-1|.|TRBV5-8
CASSLSNEQFF
>TRBJ2-5|once|TRBV10-3
CAISESGRYGAETQYF
>TRBJ2-2|.|TRBV7-9
CASSIQWDTGELFF
>TRBJ2-3|.|TRBV5-6
CASSQAGLAGSDTQYF
>TRBJ2-2|.|TRBV5-8
CASSLVWGNTGELFF
>TRBJ1-6|.|TRBV6-5
CASSRDRGNSPLHF
>TRBJ1-3|.|TRBV19
CASSPWTGGNGNTIYF
>TRBJ2-3|.|TRBV2
CASSGGRSSYTDTQYF
>TRBJ1-1|.|TRBV6-4
CASSDSVNTEAFF
>TRBJ2-4|.|TRBV4-1
CASSGQGNVKNIQYF
>TRBJ2-1|.|TRBV11-3
CASSRRGTTGNEQFF
>TRBJ2-5|.|TRBV27
CASRKSGGGKTQYF
>TRBJ2-3|.|TRBV7-2
CASSLGWDTQYF
>TRBJ2-1|.|TRBV30
CAWSAPGSNNEQFF
>TRBJ2-5|.|TRBV18
CASSPHRQETQYF
>TRBJ1-2|.|TRBV28
CASSNTVNYGYTF
>TRBJ2-4|.|TRBV20-1
CSVGWGNIQYF
>TRBJ1-2|.|TRBV30
CAWSIQGARGYTF
>TRBJ2-2|.|TRBV5-1
CASSFGGADTGELFF
>TRBJ1-2|.|TRBV2
CASSPNYGYTF
>TRBJ2-5|once|TRBV28
CATLSPQGFAETQYF
>TRBJ1-4|.|TRBV4-2
CASSQDGGLWTNEKLFF
>TRBJ1-2|.|TRBV5-1
CASSLGQIQANYGYTF
>TRBJ1-1|few|TRBV11-3
CASSRKGGTEAFF